The 20 T cell receptor beta chains reported below all come from one sample, sequenced in a study of cytomegalovirus exposure and HLA in healthy donors. Clones were read by immunoSEQ multiplex PCR, and TCRdb kept only the in-frame ones, dropping some. Here the sample spans over 200,000 clones, approximately 87% being singletons. Sequenced sample: PBMCs. These receptors came from a woman aged 18-29 years in good health and CMV-seronegative.

The CDR3 sequence: CASSLVAGELFF. CDR3 DNA: TGTGCCAGCAGCTTAGTCGCGGGGGAGCTGTTTTTT. This chain links TRBV11-2 with TRBJ2-2; D not resolved. The length of the CDR3 is 12 residues. The germline V gene has CDR1 SGHAT and CDR2 FQNNGV. The V end was cut by 1 base, the J end by 8 bases, with 5 bases between.

This clone was found once. The CDR3 DNA sequence: TGTGCCAGCAGTGAGAGCTGGGGGACCAGCTCCTACAATGAGCAGTTCTTC. Translating it yields CASSESWGTSSYNEQFF. The chain couples TRBV2 to TRBJ2-1; D may match TRBD1 or TRBD2 (5 bases each). The CDR3 extends over 17 amino acids. The V gene lost 3 bases and the J gene lost 0 bases, with 15 bases spanning the gap. In germline, CDR1 is SNHLY, CDR2 FYNNEI. Based on the CDR3 plus reference TRBV2 and TRBJ2-1, the full variable domain is EPEVTQTPSHQVTQMGQEVILRCVPISNHLYFYWYRQILGQKVEFLVSFYNNEISEKSEIFDDQFSVERPDGSNFTLKIRSTKLEDSAMYFCASSESWGTSSYNEQFFGPGTRLTVL.

The rearrangement joins TRBV19 to TRBJ1-5, with no clear D. Germline CDR1 reads LNHDA; CDR2 reads SQIVND (reference sequence). Trimming pared 5 bases from V and 3 bases from J, leaving 17 bases between. The CDR3 extends over 16 amino acids. The CDR3 nucleotides read TGTGCCAGTAGTGGGTGGGAGCTCAAACCCAATCAGCCCCAGCATTTT. It yields the protein CASSGWELKPNQPQHF.

The chain links TRBV6-5 to TRBJ2-1; 7 bases line up with TRBD1. The V segment lost 4 bases and the J segment 6 bases; nucleotides outside the gene matches: 9. This CDR3 comprises 15 residues. Per the germline V gene, CDR1 is MNHEY and CDR2 is SVGAGI. The CDR3 sequence: CASSSDRENRNEQFF. The CDR3 DNA reads TGTGCCAGCAGTTCCGACAGGGAAAATCGCAATGAGCAGTTCTTC.

The chain has TRBV10-1 and TRBJ2-1; possibly TRBD2 for D (6 bases). The CDR3 has 13 residues. Germline CDR1 reads WNHNN; CDR2 reads SYGVQD (reference sequence). V was cut by 5 bases and J by 10 bases, with 15 bases left in between. In DNA, the CDR3 is TGCGCCAGCAGTCTCCCGGGACTTGGGGAGCAGTTCTTC. Its translation is CASSLPGLGEQFF.

This clone came up a few times. V gene TRBV19 combines with J gene TRBJ1-5, with D possibly matching TRBD1 (5 bases). V dropped 6 bases and J dropped 7 bases, with 22 bases sitting between them. Germline CDR1 is LNHDA and CDR2 is SQIVND (reference sequence). The CDR3 loop spans 16 amino acids. The CDR3 sequence: CASSETGTRLGQPQHF. The CDR3 DNA reads as TGTGCCAGTAGCGAGACCGGGACCCGCTTAGGACAGCCCCAGCATTTT.

J is TRBJ1-5 and V is TRBV4-1; a weak D match, TRBD1 (5 bases). CDR1 is MGHRA and CDR2 is YSYEKL in the germline V gene. Trimming stripped 0 bases from V and 4 bases from J, with 13 bases between. The CDR3 consists of 16 residues. DNA for the CDR3: TGCGCCAGCAGCCAAGATCAGGCCAGGGATAATCAGCCCCAGCATTTT. Protein product: CASSQDQARDNQPQHF.

J is TRBJ2-5 and V is TRBV2; D ambiguous. CDR1 and CDR2 from the germline V gene are SNHLY and FYNNEI. The CDR3 spans 12 residues. Between the trimmed V and J ends, which lost 1 base and 5 bases, there was a span of 5 bases. In nucleotides, the CDR3 is TGTGCCAGCAGTGAAGTTGGGGAGACCCAGTACTTC. This codes for CASSEVGETQYF.

The CDR3, as DNA: TGCGCCAGCAGCCAAGATCCGCGGACTAGCGGGAGATCGGGCAATGAGCAGTTCTTC. Its protein product is CASSQDPRTSGRSGNEQFF. V and J are TRBV4-1 and TRBJ2-1; TRBD2 aligns across 13 bases. Germline lookup yields CDR1 MGHRA and CDR2 YSYEKL. The CDR3 loop spans 19 amino acids. V dropped 0 bases and J dropped 6; count of bases not matched to a gene: 11.

This clone was detected once. V usage is TRBV6-1 and J usage is TRBJ1-1; TRBD1 might be the D (6 bases). The germline CDR1 and CDR2 sequences are MNHNS and SASEGT. V shed 1 base and J shed 4 bases, with 10 bases lying between them. CDR3 size: 14 residues. CDR3 sequence reads: CASSEGGAFTEAFF. CDR3 nucleotide sequence: TGTGCCAGCAGTGAAGGGGGGGCGTTCACTGAAGCTTTCTTT.

The genes are TRBV13 and TRBJ1-3; D is possibly TRBD1 (6 bases). The CDR3 loop spans 14 amino acids. Germline V lookup: CDR1 PRHDT, CDR2 FYEKMQ (reference sequence). Trimming pared 5 bases from V and 1 base from J, leaving 9 bases between. The CDR3 DNA is TGTGCCAGCAGCAAACAGGGATCTGGAAACACCATATATTTT. Its protein product is CASSKQGSGNTIYF.

This CDR3 is CASSLAPGEGQPQHF. CDR3 nucleotide sequence: TGCGCCAGCAGCTTGGCCCCAGGGGAGGGTCAGCCCCAGCATTTT. The J gene is TRBJ1-5, the V gene TRBV5-1; tentatively, D is TRBD1 (6 bases). Trimming cost V 0 bases and J 6 bases, with 13 bases left between them. The CDR3 covers 15 residues. The germline V gene encodes CDR1 SGHRS and CDR2 YFSETQ.

The V call is TRBV30, the J call TRBJ1-2, with D uncertain. Trimming removed 5 bases at V and 3 bases at J, with 10 bases between. Germline V gives CDR1 GTSNPN, CDR2 SVGIG (reference sequence). This CDR3 comprises 12 residues. CDR3 nucleotides: TGTGCCTGGGCCGGGAGCGACTATGGCTACACCTTC. Amino acids: CAWAGSDYGYTF.

The rearrangement joins TRBV5-1 to TRBJ2-5; TRBD2 agrees at 8 bases. Germline trimming cut 4 bases from V and 2 bases from J; bases unmatched to any gene: 10. CDR1 SGHRS and CDR2 YFSETQ come from the germline V gene. CDR3 length: 16 amino acids. CDR3 amino acids: CASSPGGAGGQETQYF. The CDR3 DNA is TGCGCCAGCAGCCCCGGGGGGGCGGGAGGACAAGAGACCCAGTACTTC.

V and J are TRBV6-5 and TRBJ2-2; 10 bases fit TRBD2. This CDR3 comprises 13 residues. Looked up from germline, CDR1 is MNHEY and CDR2 is SVGAGI. V lost 6 bases to trimming and J lost 7 bases; unmatched junction nucleotides: 2. The CDR3 is CASSLAGGGELFF. DNA of the CDR3: TGTGCCAGCAGCTTAGCGGGGGGCGGGGAGCTGTTTTTT.

The chain uses TRBV6-5 and TRBJ2-2; 7 bases line up with TRBD2. Germline lookup yields CDR1 MNHEY and CDR2 SVGAGI. V lost 2 bases to trimming and J lost 3 bases; unmatched junction nucleotides: 6. The CDR3 contains 16 residues. CDR3: CASSYGSLADTGELFF. DNA for the CDR3: TGTGCCAGCAGTTACGGTAGTCTAGCGGACACCGGGGAGCTGTTTTTT.

The chain carries TRBV9 and TRBJ2-1; D might be TRBD1 or TRBD2, each matching 6 bases. Looked up from germline, CDR1 is SGDLS and CDR2 is YYNGEE. V lost 3 bases, J lost 1 base, and 11 bases lay in between. This CDR3 is 15 amino acids long. The CDR3 spells CASSAGGLSYNEQFF. In nucleotides, the CDR3 is TGTGCCAGCAGCGCCGGGGGCCTTTCCTACAATGAGCAGTTCTTC.

Only a few counts were recorded for this clone. CDR3 in amino acids: CASSYPPDRGGYGYTF. In nucleotides, the CDR3 is TGTGCCAGCAGCTATCCTCCAGACAGGGGAGGTTATGGCTACACCTTC. The chain recombines TRBV11-1 with TRBJ1-2, with 8 positions matching TRBD1. CDR1 and CDR2 (germline): SGHAT, FQDESV (reference sequence). After removal of 4 bases from V and 5 bases from J, the junction contained 12 bases not matched to a gene. CDR3 length equals 16 residues.

V gene TRBV5-1 combines with J gene TRBJ1-2, with TRBD1 matching over 9 bases. There are 15 residues in the CDR3. Germline CDR1 is SGHRS and CDR2 is YFSETQ. V shed 0 bases, J shed 8 bases, and the junction held 8 bases outside the gene matches. Here the CDR3 DNA reads TGCGCCAGCAGCTTGGACGGGACAGGGCTAGGGGGCTACACCTTC. Protein product: CASSLDGTGLGGYTF.

The J gene is TRBJ2-5, the V gene TRBV29-1; D tentatively reads TRBD1 or TRBD2 (7 bases each). There are 13 residues in the CDR3. The germline V and J ends were trimmed by 4 bases and 3 bases, with 12 bases remaining between them. In germline, CDR1 is SQVTM, CDR2 ANQGSEA. The CDR3 coding sequence is TGCAGCGTTGCAGGGGGGGACGAAGAGACCCAGTACTTC. Its translation is CSVAGGDEETQYF.